These 9 T cell receptor beta chains were sequenced from one sample in a study of OX40 agonist ivuxolimab in advanced cancers. Library generation was performed with the immunoSEQ multiplex PCR assay. TCRdb holds this immuneACCESS table with in-frame rearrangements only. Some clones are missing; in checked studies, unresolved V genes explain under half, and the rest has no known cause. The sample table holds more than 60,000 clones, of which over 75% were seen once. Of the sample, 0.5% to 0.8% is held by the ten largest clones. This sample comprised CD4+ or CD8+ T cells sorted from blood, obtained in a trial of the OX40 agonist ivuxolimab. The origin of the receptors is an adult with an advanced solid tumor such as melanoma, head and neck, liver or kidney cancer.

The chain's CDR3 is CASTSAGARGSPLHF. In DNA form, the CDR3 reads TGTGCCAGCACTTCTGCCGGGGCCAGGGGTTCACCCCTCCACTTT. The chain carries TRBV6-1 and TRBJ1-6, with D maybe TRBD1 (6 bases). CDR1 MNHNS and CDR2 SASEGT come from the germline V gene. The CDR3 runs 15 residues. Deletions cut 7 bases from V and 9 bases from J, with 19 bases between.

V is TRBV27 and J is TRBJ2-5, with TRBD1 as a possible D gene (5 bases). Germline CDR1 MNHEY, CDR2 SMNVEV (reference sequence). This CDR3 is built from 18 residues. V was shortened by 0 bases and J by 2 bases, with 19 bases between the two germline ends. CDR3: CASSLSGWGSRAQETQYF. CDR3 bases: TGTGCCAGCAGTTTATCAGGGTGGGGCTCAAGGGCACAAGAGACCCAGTACTTC.

V usage is TRBV6-1 and J usage is TRBJ2-7; unclear D gene. Germline V gene data show CDR1 as MNHNS and CDR2 as SASEGT. Trimming took 3 bases from V and 3 from J, leaving 12 bases between them. This CDR3 contains 14 residues. As DNA, the CDR3 is TGTGCCAGCAGTGACTTAAAGACTCGCTACGAGCAGTACTTC. The encoded protein is CASSDLKTRYEQYF.

The table lists this clone with a few counts. The chain joins TRBV7-9 to TRBJ1-2, with TRBD1 identical over 7 bases. The V and J ends lost 8 bases and 3 bases, in that order; junction bases with no gene match: 0. CDR1 is SEHNR, CDR2 FQNEAQ, per germline (reference sequence). This CDR3 has 11 amino acids. This CDR3 is CASGQDYGYTF. CDR3 DNA sequence: TGTGCCAGCGGACAGGACTATGGCTACACCTTC.

The chain carries TRBV7-9 and TRBJ1-2; D remains unclear. Germline lookup yields CDR1 SEHNR and CDR2 FQNEAQ (reference sequence). V shed 5 bases and J shed 6 bases, with 13 bases lying between them. This CDR3 region has 13 residues. For the CDR3, the DNA is TGTGCCAGCAGCCTTGGGTATGGGAATGGCTACACCTTC. It is translated as CASSLGYGNGYTF.

The chain carries TRBV2 and TRBJ1-6; perhaps TRBD1 as D (5 bases). The CDR3 spans 15 residues. The ends were cut back, 6 bases at V and 7 bases at J, with 16 bases in the middle. CDR1 and CDR2 from the germline V gene are SNHLY and FYNNEI. The chain's CDR3 is CASSPGGASNSPLHF. The CDR3 DNA is TGTGCCAGCAGCCCAGGAGGGGCCTCAAATTCACCCCTCCACTTT.

This rearrangement joins TRBV5-1 to TRBJ2-7; D could derive from TRBD1 or TRBD2 (5 bases each). Looked up from germline, CDR1 is SGHRS and CDR2 is YFSETQ. The CDR3 length is 15 residues. The V end lost 0 bases, the J end lost 0 bases, and 10 bases lay between the germline ends. The CDR3 bases are TGCGCCAGCAGCTTGGTCCCGGGACCCTCCTACGAGCAGTACTTC. This translates into CASSLVPGPSYEQYF.

The J gene is TRBJ1-3, the V gene TRBV6-1, with TRBD1 as a possible D gene (5 bases). Germline values: CDR1 MNHNS, CDR2 SASEGT. The CDR3 runs to 13 residues. With 7 bases removed from V and 4 bases from J, the gap between germline ends came to 11 bases. The CDR3 DNA follows: TGTGCCAGCACCAGGGTAACAGGAAACACCATATATTTT. This codes for CASTRVTGNTIYF.

The chain joins TRBV6-5 to TRBJ1-1; perhaps TRBD1 as D (5 bases). Trimming cost V 0 bases and J 1 base, with 12 bases left between them. The germline V gene has CDR1 MNHEY and CDR2 SVGAGI. There are 16 residues in the CDR3. The CDR3 region is CASSYSLGEGNTEAFF. CDR3 bases: TGTGCCAGCAGTTACTCGCTAGGGGAGGGGAACACTGAAGCTTTCTTT.